The 21 T cell receptor beta chains reported below all come from one sample, sequenced in a study of blood T cell repertoires in COVID-19. TCRdb's table, derived via immunoSEQ multiplex PCR, lists solely in-frame clones and lacks some. The data hold around 140,000 clones, with about 89% observed a single time. Sequenced material: PBMCs or T cells enriched from blood (not recorded which). These receptors were obtained from a man aged 55-75 years who had recovered from COVID-19.

This chain joins TRBV18 and TRBJ2-2; maybe TRBD2 (5 bases). Between the trimmed V and J ends, which lost 5 bases and 7 bases, there was a span of 8 bases. This CDR3 has 12 amino acids. The germline CDR1 and CDR2 sequences are KGHSH and LQKENI. CDR3 bases: TGTGCCAGCTCAGGAGGTGGCGGGGAGCTGTTTTTT. Encoded protein: CASSGGGGELFF. Variable domain in full (rest from reference TRBV18 and TRBJ2-2): NAGVMQNPRHLVRRRGQEARLRCSPMKGHSHVYWYRQLPEEGLKFMVYLQKENIIDESGMPKERFSAEFPKEGPSILRIQQVVRGDSAAYFCASSGGGGELFFGEGSRLTVL.

The chain is built from TRBV29-1 and TRBJ2-7; D is perhaps TRBD2 (5 bases). Germline assignment: CDR1 SQVTM and CDR2 ANQGSEA. V lost 5 bases and J lost 2, with 13 bases in between. The CDR3 length is 13 residues. CDR3 nucleotides: TGCAGCGTTTGGGAGTACTCGGCCTACGAGCAGTACTTC. Translation: CSVWEYSAYEQYF.

The chain employs TRBV4-1 and TRBJ1-2; 10 nucleotides line up with TRBD1. Germline values: CDR1 MGHRA, CDR2 YSYEKL. J was trimmed by 6 bases and V by 3 bases; bases with no gene match: 7. CDR3 length: 15 residues. In DNA, the CDR3 is TGCGCCAGCAGCCAGACGACAGGGGGCCAGGATGGCTACACCTTC. This translates into CASSQTTGGQDGYTF.

The rearrangement joins TRBV7-6 to TRBJ1-5, with D possibly TRBD1 on 5 matching bases. V was pared by 5 bases and J by 1 base, with 15 bases between. The CDR3 length is 16 residues. Germline V gives CDR1 SGHVS, CDR2 FNYEAQ. Here the CDR3 reads CASSVQDSPSNQPQHF. In DNA, the CDR3 is TGTGCCAGCAGCGTACAGGATTCCCCAAGCAATCAGCCCCAGCATTTT.

J is TRBJ2-7 and V is TRBV11-2; TRBD2 matches at 11 bases. This CDR3 is 15 amino acids long. Germline CDR1 reads SGHAT; CDR2 reads FQNNGV. Trimming at V came to 1 base and at J to 7 bases, leaving 6 bases not matched to a gene. CDR3 sequence: CASSLGTSGGREQYF. As DNA, the CDR3 is TGTGCCAGCAGCTTAGGAACTAGCGGGGGTCGTGAGCAGTACTTC.

The chain couples TRBV5-4 to TRBJ2-7; 9 nucleotides match TRBD1. The CDR3 sequence is 15 residues long. Germline trimming cut 4 bases from V and 6 bases from J; bases unmatched to any gene: 11. Germline assignment: CDR1 SGHNT and CDR2 YYREEE (reference sequence). In DNA, the CDR3 is TGTGCCAGCAGCCCGCCGGACAGGGGATTTTCCGAGCAGTACTTC. Protein: CASSPPDRGFSEQYF.

The chain combines TRBV5-1 with TRBJ1-1; TRBD1 matches 7 bases. The CDR3 is 14 amino acids. The V gene's germline CDR1 is SGHRS and CDR2 YFSETQ. The V segment lost 4 bases and the J segment 1 base; nucleotides outside the gene matches: 4. The DNA for the CDR3 is TGCGCCAGCAGCGGGGGACAGTCGAACACTGAAGCTTTCTTT. Protein: CASSGGQSNTEAFF.

The chain couples TRBV11-2 to TRBJ2-2; TRBD1 agrees at 10 bases. This CDR3 is 15 amino acids long. The junction had 1 base not matched to a gene; V was cut back by 0 bases and J by 6 bases. CDR1 and CDR2 from the germline V gene are SGHAT and FQNNGV. The CDR3 sequence: CASSLEGQGSGELFF. The CDR3 DNA is TGTGCCAGCAGCTTAGAGGGACAGGGGTCCGGGGAGCTGTTTTTT.

The rearrangement uses TRBV7-2 and TRBJ1-5, with D possibly matching TRBD1 (6 bases). The CDR3 runs 14 residues. Germline V lookup: CDR1 SGHTA, CDR2 FQGNSA. Trimming stripped 6 bases from V and 7 bases from J, with 16 bases between. CDR3: CASSAGRGFQPQHF. DNA for the CDR3: TGTGCCAGCAGTGCCGGCAGGGGATTCCAGCCCCAGCATTTT.

The V and J genes are TRBV2 and TRBJ2-7; 8 nucleotides line up with TRBD2. Germline loops: CDR1 SNHLY, CDR2 FYNNEI. The length of the CDR3 is 13 residues. Trimming cost V 5 bases and J 6 bases; bases outside gene matches: 6. This CDR3 reads CASSYGGAGEQYF. The CDR3 DNA reads as TGTGCCAGCAGTTACGGGGGGGCCGGCGAGCAGTACTTC.

This sequence joins TRBV7-2 and TRBJ1-2; D is unclear. From germline, CDR1 is SGHTA and CDR2 FQGNSA. The CDR3 extends over 15 amino acids. Trimming cost V 1 base and J 1 base, with 10 bases left between them. CDR3 bases: TGTGCCAGCAGCTTAGACCCCCTAGTTAACTATGGCTACACCTTC. It is translated as CASSLDPLVNYGYTF.

This rearrangement joins TRBV7-3 to TRBJ2-7; no clear D gene. There are 15 residues in the CDR3. Trimming removed 0 bases at V and 0 bases at J, with 9 bases between. Germline CDR1 is SGHTA and CDR2 is FQGTGA. DNA of the CDR3: TGTGCCAGCAGCTTAACGCGGCACCCCTCCTACGAGCAGTACTTC. It translates to CASSLTRHPSYEQYF.

The chain joins TRBV7-9 to TRBJ1-5; tentative D call: TRBD1 (5 bases). Between the trimmed V and J ends, which lost 4 bases and 2 bases, there was a span of 15 bases. This CDR3 comprises 16 residues. Germline V gene sequence: CDR1 SEHNR, CDR2 FQNEAQ (reference sequence). The CDR3 DNA follows: TGTGCCAGCAGCTATCAGGGTGAAGGTGGCAATCAGCCCCAGCATTTT. It encodes CASSYQGEGGNQPQHF.

V usage is TRBV5-4 and J usage is TRBJ1-2; D perhaps matches TRBD1 (6 bases). The germline gives CDR1 SGHNT, CDR2 YYREEE (reference sequence). This CDR3 is built from 13 residues. Trimming stripped 0 bases from V and 7 bases from J, with 10 bases between. The CDR3 nucleotides are TGTGCCAGCAGCTTGGGAGGGGGAAGTGGCTACACCTTC. Its protein product is CASSLGGGSGYTF.

J is TRBJ2-6 and V is TRBV19; 7 bases align to TRBD1. This CDR3 is built from 16 residues. CDR1 and CDR2 (germline): LNHDA, SQIVND (reference sequence). Trimming cost V 5 bases and J 3 bases; bases outside gene matches: 7. The CDR3 coding sequence is TGTGCCAGTAGTCGGGACAGCGGAGATGGGGCCAACGTCCTGACTTTC. This gives the protein CASSRDSGDGANVLTF.

The V call is TRBV5-5, the J call TRBJ2-2; TRBD1 might be the D (6 bases). Per the germline V gene, CDR1 is SGHKS and CDR2 is YYEKEE (reference sequence). This CDR3 contains 15 residues. V was clipped by 2 bases and J by 0 bases, with 8 bases between them. CDR3 loop: CASSFNRANTGELFF. The CDR3 DNA reads as TGTGCCAGCAGCTTCAACAGGGCGAACACCGGGGAGCTGTTTTTT.

The chain is built from TRBV30 and TRBJ1-6, with D uncertain. V was trimmed by 3 bases and J by 8 bases, leaving 8 bases between them. Germline V gene data show CDR1 as GTSNPN and CDR2 as SVGIG (reference sequence). The CDR3 is 12 residues long. The CDR3 DNA is TGTGCCTGGAGGCGCCTGGATTCACCCCTCCACTTT. Amino acid sequence: CAWRRLDSPLHF.

V and J are TRBV11-2 and TRBJ2-4; 8 bases align to TRBD2. Germline trimming cut 5 bases from V and 6 bases from J; bases unmatched to any gene: 6. CDR1 and CDR2 from the germline V gene are SGHAT and FQNNGV. The CDR3 runs to 14 residues. For the CDR3, the DNA is TGTGCCAGCAGCCCCCCACGGGGGGGAAACATTCAGTACTTC. This sequence encodes CASSPPRGGNIQYF.

V and J are TRBV6-4 and TRBJ1-2; D might be TRBD1 (6 bases). Trimming shortened V by 4 bases and J by 7 bases, and 13 bases separated the two germline ends. The CDR3 sequence is 13 residues long. Germline CDR1 is MRHNA and CDR2 is SNTAGT. CDR3 nucleotides: TGTGCCAGCAGTGCACAGGGTGGTCGTGGCTACACCTTC. Protein product: CASSAQGGRGYTF.

The chain combines TRBV29-1 with TRBJ2-3, with D perhaps matching TRBD2 (6 bases). The CDR3 extends over 11 amino acids. V was cut by 7 bases and J by 7 bases, with 12 bases left in between. CDR1 and CDR2 (germline): SQVTM, ANQGSEA. The CDR3 sequence is CSAAREHTQYF. For the CDR3, the DNA is TGCAGCGCCGCGCGGGAACATACGCAGTATTTT.

The chain joins TRBV29-1 to TRBJ1-2, with D possibly being TRBD1 (6 bases). Trimming removed 7 bases from V and 3 bases from J, with 12 bases in between. CDR1 is SQVTM, CDR2 ANQGSEA, per germline. The CDR3 runs 12 residues. The DNA for the CDR3 is TGCAGCGCGGGCCGGACAGACTATGGCTACACCTTC. Protein product: CSAGRTDYGYTF.